The source of this T cell receptor beta chain is a study of monozygotic twins with inflammatory bowel disease. The CDR3 has 14 residues. The germline gives CDR1 SQVTM, CDR2 ANQGSEA. Each CDR3 protein gets one entry in TCRdb, which reprocessed the 5' RACE reads and gives no DNA. This repertoire comprises around 150,000 distinct CDR3 sequences; its ten largest clones make up under 3.5%. The chain joins TRBV29-1 to TRBJ2-7; TCRdb returns TRBD1, unconfirmable since there is no DNA. The TCR was taken from a human donor with ulcerative colitis or Crohn's disease, or a healthy co-twin of an affected twin (not recorded which). Sequencing used blood. The CDR3: CSVNPQDGSYEQYF.